Following are 20 T cell receptor beta chains from one sample sequenced in a study of T cell responses to AZD1222 COVID-19 vaccine. TCRdb's table, derived via immunoSEQ multiplex PCR, lists solely in-frame clones and lacks some. In the table there are about 130,000 clones, about nine tenths of which are singletons. The material was peripheral blood, obtained on day 0 of MenACWY control vaccination. The receptors come from an adult in good health.

This clone was counted between two and nine times. CDR3 sequence (DNA): TGTGCCGAGGGGGGGCGCGGAAATCAGCCCCAGCATTTT. Translation gives CAEGGRGNQPQHF. V usage is TRBV2 and J usage is TRBJ1-5; possible D gene TRBD1, 6 bases. V was trimmed by 11 bases and J by 4 bases, leaving 15 bases between them. CDR1 is SNHLY, CDR2 FYNNEI, per germline. The CDR3 is 13 residues long. The complete variable domain, with remaining parts taken from reference TRBV2 and TRBJ1-5, reads EPEVTQTPSHQVTQMGQEVILRCVPISNHLYFYWYRQILGQKVEFLVSFYNNEISEKSEIFDDQFSVERPDGSNFTLKIRSTKLEDSAMYFCAEGGRGNQPQHFGDGTRLSIL.

With respect to this clone: The same CDR3 is also encoded by other DNA sequences in this sample. The genes are TRBV5-5 and TRBJ2-1; D is uncertain. Germline CDR1 reads SGHKS; CDR2 reads YYEKEE (reference sequence). Trimming shortened V by 0 bases and J by 7 bases, and 5 bases separated the two germline ends. The CDR3 consists of 12 residues. DNA for the CDR3: TGTGCCAGCAGCTTGGACCTAAATGAGCAGTTCTTC. Amino acids: CASSLDLNEQFF. Combining the CDR3 with reference TRBV5-5 and TRBJ2-1 gives the whole variable domain DAGVTQSPTHLIKTRGQQVTLRCSPISGHKSVSWYQQVLGQGPQFIFQYYEKEERGRGNFPDRFSARQFPNYSSELNVNALLLGDSALYLCASSLDLNEQFFGPGTRLTVL.

The J gene is TRBJ2-3, the V gene TRBV3-1 (or the pseudogene TRBV3-2); 7 nucleotides match TRBD1. V was pared by 4 bases and J by 3 bases, with 10 bases of the junction left unmatched. The germline gives CDR1 LGHDT, CDR2 YNNKEL (reference sequence). CDR3 length equals 16 residues. Here the CDR3 DNA reads TGTGCCAGCAGCCGAAGGAAGACAGGGCAGACAGATACGCAGTATTTT. Protein sequence: CASSRRKTGQTDTQYF.

V gene TRBV20-1 combines with J gene TRBJ1-5, with D possibly being TRBD1 (6 bases). Germline-derived CDR1 and CDR2 are DFQATT and SNEGSKA (reference sequence). Trimming took 6 bases from V and 4 from J, leaving 7 bases between them. The CDR3 consists of 11 residues. CDR3 in DNA: TGCAGTGCCAGGGGAAATCAGCCCCAGCATTTT. It specifies CSARGNQPQHF.

This rearrangement joins TRBV2 to TRBJ2-4; D uncertain. The CDR3 is 14 residues long. The V gene's germline CDR1 is SNHLY and CDR2 FYNNEI. Trimming cost V 0 bases and J 9 bases, with 12 bases left between them. CDR3 sequence (DNA): TGTGCCAGCAGTGAAGCGATGAGGCAAAGCATTCAGTACTTC. It yields the protein CASSEAMRQSIQYF. Filled out from reference TRBV2 and TRBJ2-4, the complete variable domain reads EPEVTQTPSHQVTQMGQEVILRCVPISNHLYFYWYRQILGQKVEFLVSFYNNEISEKSEIFDDQFSVERPDGSNFTLKIRSTKLEDSAMYFCASSEAMRQSIQYFGAGTRLSVL.

The rearrangement links TRBV27 to TRBJ1-1; D may be TRBD1 (5 bases). The CDR3 length is 14 residues. Looked up from germline, CDR1 is MNHEY and CDR2 is SMNVEV (reference sequence). Trimming removed 2 bases at V and 3 bases at J, with 10 bases between. This CDR3 is CASSLNGRDTEAFF. In DNA form, the CDR3 reads TGTGCCAGCAGTTTAAACGGCAGGGACACTGAAGCTTTCTTT.

V usage is TRBV30 and J usage is TRBJ1-1; 7 nucleotides line up with TRBD1. Germline CDR1 reads GTSNPN; CDR2 reads SVGIG (reference sequence). J was trimmed by 10 bases and V by 2 bases; bases with no gene match: 10. The CDR3 runs to 13 residues. Written as DNA, the CDR3 is TGTGCCTGGAGTACAAGAACCCCAGGGGGAGCTTTCTTT. Its translation is CAWSTRTPGGAFF.

This rearrangement joins TRBV7-8 to TRBJ2-7, with D possibly being TRBD1 (6 bases). V gave up 0 bases and J gave up 3 bases, with 9 bases separating them. Germline CDR1 and CDR2: SGHVS and FQNEAQ. The CDR3 totals 14 residues. CDR3 amino acids: CASSLATGSYEQYF. CDR3 nucleotide sequence: TGTGCCAGCAGCTTAGCGACAGGAAGCTACGAGCAGTACTTC.

The rearrangement joins TRBV28 to TRBJ2-3; D unclear. This CDR3 spans 14 amino acids. V was clipped by 1 base and J by 1 base, with 6 bases between them. Germline loops: CDR1 MDHEN, CDR2 SYDVKM. The CDR3 DNA reads TGTGCCAGCAGTTTATCCGAACGCACAGATACGCAGTATTTT. Protein: CASSLSERTDTQYF.

This clone was observed once. This chain connects TRBV12-5 to TRBJ1-2, with D perhaps TRBD1 (5 bases). Germline CDR1 LGHNT, CDR2 FRNRAP. V lost 0 bases and J lost 1, with 15 bases in between. CDR3 length equals 17 residues. CDR3 DNA sequence: TGTGCTAGTGGTTTGGTGACAGACAGTTTCCATAACTATGGCTACACCTTC. It encodes CASGLVTDSFHNYGYTF. Looking up the rest from reference TRBV12-5 and TRBJ1-2 gives the full variable domain: DARVTQTPRHKVTEMGQEVTMRCQPILGHNTVFWYRQTMMQGLELLAYFRNRAPLDDSGMPKDRFSAEMPDATLATLKIQPSEPRDSAVYFCASGLVTDSFHNYGYTFGSGTRLTVV.

The V gene is TRBV5-1, the J gene TRBJ2-7; 13 bases are a match to TRBD2. Looked up from germline, CDR1 is SGHRS and CDR2 is YFSETQ. The V and J ends lost 0 bases and 4 bases, in that order; junction bases with no gene match: 1. This CDR3 has 15 residues. The CDR3 region is CASSLGTSGSYEQYF. The CDR3, as DNA: TGCGCCAGCAGCTTGGGGACTAGCGGGAGTTACGAGCAGTACTTC.

This chain joins TRBV7-3 and TRBJ2-7; a weak D match, TRBD2 (6 bases). The CDR3 runs 14 residues. V was cut by 5 bases and J by 8 bases, with 19 bases left in between. Germline CDR1 and CDR2: SGHTA and FQGTGA. CDR3 region: CASSADGSSTKQYF. In nucleotides, the CDR3 is TGTGCCAGCAGCGCCGACGGGAGCTCTACGAAGCAGTACTTC. The whole variable domain, filled in from reference TRBV7-3 and TRBJ2-7, reads GAGVSQTPSNKVTEKGKYVELRCDPISGHTALYWYRQSLGQGPEFLIYFQGTGAADDSGLPNDRFFAVRPEGSVSTLKIQRTERGDSAVYLCASSADGSSTKQYFGPGTRLTVT.

CDR3 nucleotides: TGTGCCAGCAGCGTAGGGCCCGACCAAGAGACCCAGTACTTC. Protein: CASSVGPDQETQYF. The chain is built from TRBV9 and TRBJ2-5; D gene ambiguous. Trimming left V 0 bases short and J 0 bases short, with 6 bases between. The CDR3 runs to 14 residues. CDR1 is SGDLS and CDR2 is YYNGEE in the germline V gene. Looking up the rest from reference TRBV9 and TRBJ2-5 gives the full variable domain: DSGVTQTPKHLITATGQRVTLRCSPRSGDLSVYWYQQSLDQGLQFLIQYYNGEERAKGNILERFSAQQFPDLHSELNLSSLELGDSALYFCASSVGPDQETQYFGPGTRLLVL.

V is TRBV5-8 and J is TRBJ2-7; D is perhaps TRBD2 (5 bases). The germline gives CDR1 SGHTS, CDR2 YDEGEE. V was cut by 4 bases and J by 4 bases, with 12 bases left in between. The CDR3 runs to 13 residues. This CDR3 is CASSPDLTYEQYF. CDR3 nucleotides: TGTGCCAGCAGCCCGGACTTGACGTACGAGCAGTACTTC.

The chain uses TRBV6-2 or TRBV6-3 and TRBJ2-7; D is unclear. In germline, CDR1 is MNHEY, CDR2 SVGEGT. This CDR3 has 12 residues. With 2 bases removed from V and 3 bases from J, the gap between germline ends came to 5 bases. The CDR3 nucleotides are TGTGCCAGCAGTTACACCCGCTACGAGCAGTACTTC. The encoded protein is CASSYTRYEQYF.

V usage is TRBV7-9 and J usage is TRBJ1-1; TRBD1 matches at 11 bases. This CDR3 spans 16 amino acids. Unmatched junction bases numbered 8, after V lost 1 base and J lost 7 bases. CDR1 SEHNR and CDR2 FQNEAQ come from the germline V gene (reference sequence). CDR3 protein: CASSLGLGQGVDEAFF. The DNA of the CDR3 is TGTGCCAGCAGCTTAGGACTGGGACAGGGGGTGGATGAAGCTTTCTTT.

This chain connects TRBV5-8 to TRBJ1-1; D is ambiguous. The CDR3 totals 15 residues. Germline lookup yields CDR1 SGHTS and CDR2 YDEGEE. V was cut by 0 bases and J by 1 base, with 10 bases left in between. The CDR3 bases are TGTGCCAGCAGCTTGGGCGGGGAATGGAACACTGAAGCTTTCTTT. This codes for CASSLGGEWNTEAFF.

The chain combines TRBV29-1 with TRBJ1-5; the D gene is possibly TRBD1 (6 bases). The CDR3 spans 13 residues. The V end lost 6 bases, the J end lost 7 bases, and 16 bases lay between the germline ends. The germline V gene encodes CDR1 SQVTM and CDR2 ANQGSEA. CDR3 DNA: TGCAGCGTGGCGGCAGGGGTGAGCCAGCCCCAGCATTTT. Amino acids: CSVAAGVSQPQHF.

Only one count was recorded for this clone. The junction and the germline gene differ at one end; a read error may be behind it. The chain couples TRBV4-1 to TRBJ1-5; D may be TRBD1 (5 bases). The CDR3 loop spans 16 amino acids. CDR1 MGHRA and CDR2 YSYEKL come from the germline V gene. The CDR3 DNA reads TGCGCCAGCAGCCAAAGTGGGGCTCGGAGCAATCAGTCCCAGCATTTT. This codes for CASSQSGARSNQSQHF.

Regarding this clone: This specimen includes other DNA sequences encoding the same CDR3. The chain is built from TRBV28 and TRBJ1-1; D gene ambiguous. CDR3 length equals 11 residues. Trimming pared 6 bases from V and 1 base from J, leaving 3 bases between. CDR1 and CDR2 (germline): MDHEN, SYDVKM. CDR3: CASSTNTEAFF. The CDR3 DNA reads as TGTGCCAGCAGCACGAACACTGAAGCTTTCTTT.